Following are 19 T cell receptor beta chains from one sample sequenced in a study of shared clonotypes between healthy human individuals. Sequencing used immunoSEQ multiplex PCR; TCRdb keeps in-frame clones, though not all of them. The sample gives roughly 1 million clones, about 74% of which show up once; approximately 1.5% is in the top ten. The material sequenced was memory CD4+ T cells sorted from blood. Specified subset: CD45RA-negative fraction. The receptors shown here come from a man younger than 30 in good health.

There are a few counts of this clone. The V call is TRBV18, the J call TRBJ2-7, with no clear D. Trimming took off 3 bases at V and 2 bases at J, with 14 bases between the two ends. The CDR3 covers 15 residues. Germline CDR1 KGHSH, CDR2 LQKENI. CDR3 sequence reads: CASSPQQNLAYEQYF. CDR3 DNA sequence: TGTGCCAGCTCACCTCAGCAGAACCTTGCCTACGAGCAGTACTTC.

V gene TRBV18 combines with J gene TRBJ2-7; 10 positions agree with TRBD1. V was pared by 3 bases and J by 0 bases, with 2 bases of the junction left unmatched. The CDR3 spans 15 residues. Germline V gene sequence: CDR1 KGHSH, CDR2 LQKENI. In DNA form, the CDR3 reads TGTGCCAGCTCACCGGGGACAGGGGCCTCCTACGAGCAGTACTTC. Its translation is CASSPGTGASYEQYF.

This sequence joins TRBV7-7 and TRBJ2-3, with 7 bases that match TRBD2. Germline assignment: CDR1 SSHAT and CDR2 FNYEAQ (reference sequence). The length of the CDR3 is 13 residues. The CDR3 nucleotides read TGTGCTAGCGGACCTGCGGGAGCAGATACGCAGTATTTT. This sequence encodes CASGPAGADTQYF.

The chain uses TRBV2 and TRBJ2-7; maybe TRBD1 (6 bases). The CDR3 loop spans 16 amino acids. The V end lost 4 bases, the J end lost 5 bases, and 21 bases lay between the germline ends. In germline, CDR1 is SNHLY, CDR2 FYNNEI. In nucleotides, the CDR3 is TGTGCCAGCAGTGCCCCTCCGGGACACCTCAATAACGAGCAGTACTTC. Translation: CASSAPPGHLNNEQYF.

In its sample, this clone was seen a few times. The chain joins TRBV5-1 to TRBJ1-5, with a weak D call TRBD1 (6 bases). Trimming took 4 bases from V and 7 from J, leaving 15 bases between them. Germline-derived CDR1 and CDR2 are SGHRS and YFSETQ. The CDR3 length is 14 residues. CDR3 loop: CASSQDSNGQPQHF. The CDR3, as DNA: TGCGCCAGCAGCCAGGACAGTAACGGCCAGCCCCAGCATTTT.

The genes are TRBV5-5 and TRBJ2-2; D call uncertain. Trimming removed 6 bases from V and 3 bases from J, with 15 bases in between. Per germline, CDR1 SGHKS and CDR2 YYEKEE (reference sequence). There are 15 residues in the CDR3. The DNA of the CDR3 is TGTGCCAGCACCCAGGCCCGGCAGCACACCGGGGAGCTGTTTTTT. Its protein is CASTQARQHTGELFF.

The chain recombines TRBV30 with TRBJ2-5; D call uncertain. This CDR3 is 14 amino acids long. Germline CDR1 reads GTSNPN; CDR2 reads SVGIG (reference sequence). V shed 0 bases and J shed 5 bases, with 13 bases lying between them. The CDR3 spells CAWSVGSVRETQYF. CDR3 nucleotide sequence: TGTGCCTGGAGTGTAGGGTCAGTCCGGGAGACCCAGTACTTC.

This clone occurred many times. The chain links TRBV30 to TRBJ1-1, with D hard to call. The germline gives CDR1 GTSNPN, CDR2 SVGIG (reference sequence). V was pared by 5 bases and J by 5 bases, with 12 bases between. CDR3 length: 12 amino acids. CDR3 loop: CAWSGERTEAFF. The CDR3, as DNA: TGTGCCTGGTCTGGGGAGAGGACTGAAGCTTTCTTT.

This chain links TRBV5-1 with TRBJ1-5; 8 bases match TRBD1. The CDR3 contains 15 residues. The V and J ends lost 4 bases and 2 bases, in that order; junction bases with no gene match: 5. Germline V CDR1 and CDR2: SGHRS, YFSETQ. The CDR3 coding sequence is TGCGCCAGCAGCGAGACAGGGGTGGGCAATCAGCCCCAGCATTTT. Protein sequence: CASSETGVGNQPQHF.

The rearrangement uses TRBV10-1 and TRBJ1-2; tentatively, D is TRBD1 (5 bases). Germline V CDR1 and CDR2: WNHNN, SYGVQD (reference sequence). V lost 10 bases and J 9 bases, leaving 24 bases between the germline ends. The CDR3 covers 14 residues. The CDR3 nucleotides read TGCGCCAACTCAGCGCCCCCCAGGGAGGATAGCTACACCTTC. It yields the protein CANSAPPREDSYTF.

CDR3 sequence reads: CASSLWGHGETQYF. The CDR3 DNA sequence: TGTGCCAGCAGCCTATGGGGCCACGGGGAGACCCAGTACTTC. The chain joins TRBV11-2 to TRBJ2-5; D is perhaps TRBD1 (5 bases). The germline gives CDR1 SGHAT, CDR2 FQNNGV. This CDR3 region has 14 residues. Trimming removed 5 bases from V and 5 bases from J, with 15 bases in between. Full variable domain (remainder filled in from reference TRBV11-2 and TRBJ2-5): EAGVAQSPRYKIIEKRQSVAFWCNPISGHATLYWYQQILGQGPKLLIQFQNNGVVDDSQLPKDRFSAERLKGVDSTLKIQPAKLEDSAVYLCASSLWGHGETQYFGPGTRLLVL.

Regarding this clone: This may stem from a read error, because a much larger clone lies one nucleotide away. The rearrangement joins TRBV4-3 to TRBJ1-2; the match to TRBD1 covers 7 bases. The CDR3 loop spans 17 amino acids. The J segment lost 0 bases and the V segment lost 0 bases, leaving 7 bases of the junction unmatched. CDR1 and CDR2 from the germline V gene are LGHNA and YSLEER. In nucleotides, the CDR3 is TGCGCCAGCAGCCAAGAGGGGACAGCCCTAGCTAACTATGGCTACACCTTC. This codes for CASSQEGTALANYGYTF.

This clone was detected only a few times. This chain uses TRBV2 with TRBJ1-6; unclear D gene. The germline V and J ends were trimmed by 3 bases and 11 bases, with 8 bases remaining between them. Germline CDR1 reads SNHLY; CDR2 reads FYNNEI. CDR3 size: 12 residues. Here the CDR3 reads CASSDTWTPLHF. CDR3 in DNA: TGTGCCAGCAGTGATACGTGGACACCCCTCCACTTT.

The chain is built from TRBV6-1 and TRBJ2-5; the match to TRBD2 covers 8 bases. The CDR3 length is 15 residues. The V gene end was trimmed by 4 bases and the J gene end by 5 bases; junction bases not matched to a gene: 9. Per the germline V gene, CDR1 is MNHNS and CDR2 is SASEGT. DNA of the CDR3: TGTGCCAGCAGTGTACGGGAGGGGGGGCCCGAGACCCAGTACTTC. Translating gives CASSVREGGPETQYF.

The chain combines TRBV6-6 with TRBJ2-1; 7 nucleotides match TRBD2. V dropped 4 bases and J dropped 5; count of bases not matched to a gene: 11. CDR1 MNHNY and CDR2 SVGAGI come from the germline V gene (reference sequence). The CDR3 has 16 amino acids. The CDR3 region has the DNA TGTGCCAGCAGTTCCGACCGGGACTACATCAACAATGAGCAGTTCTTC. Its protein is CASSSDRDYINNEQFF.

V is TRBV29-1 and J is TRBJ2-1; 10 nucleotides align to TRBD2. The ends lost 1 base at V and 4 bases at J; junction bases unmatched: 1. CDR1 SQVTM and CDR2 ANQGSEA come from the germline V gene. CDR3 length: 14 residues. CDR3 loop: CSVEVLAGYNEQFF. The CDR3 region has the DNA TGCAGCGTTGAAGTACTAGCGGGATACAATGAGCAGTTCTTC.

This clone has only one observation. CDR3: CASRSGALSGGYTF. The DNA for the CDR3 is TGTGCCAGCAGATCGGGGGCTCTGAGCGGTGGCTACACCTTC. The chain recombines TRBV7-2 with TRBJ1-2; weak D call: TRBD1 (6 bases). The CDR3 has 14 amino acids. From germline, CDR1 is SGHTA and CDR2 FQGNSA. Trimming pared 6 bases from V and 7 bases from J, leaving 18 bases between.

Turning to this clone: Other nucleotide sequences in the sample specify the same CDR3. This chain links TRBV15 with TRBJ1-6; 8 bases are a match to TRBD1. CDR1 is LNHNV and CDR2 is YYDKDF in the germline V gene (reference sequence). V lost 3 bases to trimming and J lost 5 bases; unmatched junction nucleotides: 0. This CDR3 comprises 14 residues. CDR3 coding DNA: TGTGCCACCAGCAGGGACAGGGATAATTCACCCCTCCACTTT. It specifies CATSRDRDNSPLHF. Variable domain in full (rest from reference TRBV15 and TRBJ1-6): DAMVIQNPRYQVTQFGKPVTLSCSQTLNHNVMYWYQQKSSQAPKLLFHYYDKDFNNEADTPDNFQSRRPNTSFCFLDIRSPGLGDTAMYLCATSRDRDNSPLHFGNGTRLTVT.

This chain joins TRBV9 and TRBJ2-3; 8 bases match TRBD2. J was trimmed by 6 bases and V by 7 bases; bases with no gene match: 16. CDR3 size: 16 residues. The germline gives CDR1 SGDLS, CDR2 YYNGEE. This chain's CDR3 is CASAVSASGSKDTQYF. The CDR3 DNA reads TGTGCCAGCGCGGTGTCGGCTAGCGGGTCTAAGGATACGCAGTATTTT.